This T cell receptor (beta chain) appears in the sequencing data of a study of T-cell reconstitution after alpha-beta-depleted transplantation in children. Preparation of the TCRbeta library used unique molecular identifiers. TCRdb used MiXCR to reprocess the PCR reads, holding one entry per CDR3 protein. The profile shows about 500,000 distinct CDR3 sequences, 30% to 35% of them singletons. Trimming cost V 10 bases and J 4 bases; bases outside gene matches: 26. This CDR3 contains 20 residues. The J gene is TRBJ2-3, the V gene TRBV12-3 or TRBV12-4, with 10 positions matching TRBD2. The TCR originated in a human donor who donated a stem cell graft to a child with aplastic anemia. The specimen comprised PBMCs from the stem cell graft donor, sampled from the stem cell graft. For the CDR3, the DNA is TGTGCCACCACACTAGAGAGGTCTAGCGGGAGAGGGTGGGGCCCAGATACGCAGTATTTT. Amino acids: CATTLERSSGRGWGPDTQYF.